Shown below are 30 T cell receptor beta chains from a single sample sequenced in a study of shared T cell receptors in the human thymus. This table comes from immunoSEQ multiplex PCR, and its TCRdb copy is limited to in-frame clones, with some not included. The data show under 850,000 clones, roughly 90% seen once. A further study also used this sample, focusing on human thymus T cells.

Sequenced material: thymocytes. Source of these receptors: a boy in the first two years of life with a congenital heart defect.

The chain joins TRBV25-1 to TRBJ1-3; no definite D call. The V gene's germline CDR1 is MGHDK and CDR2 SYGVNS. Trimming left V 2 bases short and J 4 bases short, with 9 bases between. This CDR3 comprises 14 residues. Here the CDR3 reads CASSEVAVGNTIYF. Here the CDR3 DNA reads TGTGCCAGCAGTGAAGTGGCCGTCGGAAACACCATATATTTT.

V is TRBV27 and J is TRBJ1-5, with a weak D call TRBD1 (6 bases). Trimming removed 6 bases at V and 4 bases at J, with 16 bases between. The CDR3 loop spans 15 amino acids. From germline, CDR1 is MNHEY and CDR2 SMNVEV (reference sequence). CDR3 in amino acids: CASSPAAGENQPQHF. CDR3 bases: TGTGCCAGCAGCCCTGCCGCAGGGGAGAATCAGCCCCAGCATTTT.

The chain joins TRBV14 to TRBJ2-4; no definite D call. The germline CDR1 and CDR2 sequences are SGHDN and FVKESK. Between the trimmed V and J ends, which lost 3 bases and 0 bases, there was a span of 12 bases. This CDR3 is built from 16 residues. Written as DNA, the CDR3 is TGTGCCAGCAGCCACGGCCCAGGCTTAGCCAAAAACATTCAGTACTTC. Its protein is CASSHGPGLAKNIQYF.

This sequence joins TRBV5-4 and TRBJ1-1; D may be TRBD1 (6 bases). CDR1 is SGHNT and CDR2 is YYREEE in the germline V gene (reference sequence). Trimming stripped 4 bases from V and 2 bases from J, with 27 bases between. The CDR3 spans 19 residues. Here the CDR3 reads CASSPFPRSGQPINTEAFF. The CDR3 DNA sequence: TGTGCCAGCAGCCCTTTCCCCCGCTCTGGACAGCCGATAAACACTGAAGCTTTCTTT.

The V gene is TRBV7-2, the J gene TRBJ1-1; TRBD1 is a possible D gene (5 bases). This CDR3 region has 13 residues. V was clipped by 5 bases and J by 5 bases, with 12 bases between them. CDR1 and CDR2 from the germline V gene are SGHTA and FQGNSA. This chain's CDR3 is CASSRGSETEAFF. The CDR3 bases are TGTGCCAGCAGCCGGGGGAGCGAGACTGAAGCTTTCTTT.

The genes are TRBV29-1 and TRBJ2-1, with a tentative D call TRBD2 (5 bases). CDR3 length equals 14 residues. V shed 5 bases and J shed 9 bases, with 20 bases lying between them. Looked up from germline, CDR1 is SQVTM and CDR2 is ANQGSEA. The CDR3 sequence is CSVYGVSLRVEQFF. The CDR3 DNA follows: TGCAGCGTTTATGGCGTCAGCTTGAGGGTTGAGCAGTTCTTC.

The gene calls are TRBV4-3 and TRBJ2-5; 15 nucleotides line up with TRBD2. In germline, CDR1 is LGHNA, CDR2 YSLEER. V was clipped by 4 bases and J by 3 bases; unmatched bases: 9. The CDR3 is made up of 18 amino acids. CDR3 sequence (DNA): TGCGCCAGCAGCCCTGGACTAGCGGGAGGGCCCTCGGAAGAGACCCAGTACTTC. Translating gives CASSPGLAGGPSEETQYF.

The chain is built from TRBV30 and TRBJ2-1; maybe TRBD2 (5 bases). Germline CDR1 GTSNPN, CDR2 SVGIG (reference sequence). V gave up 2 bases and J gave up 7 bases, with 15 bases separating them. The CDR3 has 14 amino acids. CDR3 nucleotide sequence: TGTGCCTGGAGTCTTACTAGGGTACGGAATGAGCAGTTCTTC. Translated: CAWSLTRVRNEQFF.

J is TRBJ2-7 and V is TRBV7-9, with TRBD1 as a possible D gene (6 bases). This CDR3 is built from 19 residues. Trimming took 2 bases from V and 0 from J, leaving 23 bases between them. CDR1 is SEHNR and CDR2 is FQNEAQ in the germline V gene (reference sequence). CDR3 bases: TGTGCCAGCAGCTTAAAGGACAGCCAAAAAACCCCGCCCTCCTACGAGCAGTACTTC. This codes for CASSLKDSQKTPPSYEQYF.

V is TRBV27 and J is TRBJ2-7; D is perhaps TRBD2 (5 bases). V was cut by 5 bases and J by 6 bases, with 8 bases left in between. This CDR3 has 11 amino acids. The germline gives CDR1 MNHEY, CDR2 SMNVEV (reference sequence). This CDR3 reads CASSHEGEQYF. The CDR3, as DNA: TGTGCCAGCAGTCATGAGGGCGAGCAGTACTTC.

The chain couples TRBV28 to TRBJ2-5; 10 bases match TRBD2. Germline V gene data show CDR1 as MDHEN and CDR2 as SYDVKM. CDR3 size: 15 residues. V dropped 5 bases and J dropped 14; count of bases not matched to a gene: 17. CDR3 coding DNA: TGTGCCAGCAGTCCAGGGGTGGGTCGGCTAGCGGGAGATTACTTC. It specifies CASSPGVGRLAGDYF. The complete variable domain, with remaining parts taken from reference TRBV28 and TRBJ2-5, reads DVKVTQSSRYLVKRTGEKVFLECVQDMDHENMFWYRQDPGLGLRLIYFSYDVKMKEKGDIPEGYSVSREKKERFSLILESASTNQTSMYLCASSPGVGRLAGDYFGPGTRLLVL.

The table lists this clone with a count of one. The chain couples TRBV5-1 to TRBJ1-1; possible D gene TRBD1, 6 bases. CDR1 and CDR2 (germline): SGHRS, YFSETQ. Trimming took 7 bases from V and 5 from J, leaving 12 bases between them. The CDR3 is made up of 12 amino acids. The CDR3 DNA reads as TGCGCCAGCGCGGGGGCGCGAACTGAAGCTTTCTTT. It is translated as CASAGARTEAFF. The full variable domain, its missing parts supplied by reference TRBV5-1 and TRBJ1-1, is KAGVTQTPRYLIKTRGQQVTLSCSPISGHRSVSWYQQTPGQGLQFLFEYFSETQRNKGNFPGRFSGRQFSNSRSEMNVSTLELGDSALYLCASAGARTEAFFGQGTRLTVV.

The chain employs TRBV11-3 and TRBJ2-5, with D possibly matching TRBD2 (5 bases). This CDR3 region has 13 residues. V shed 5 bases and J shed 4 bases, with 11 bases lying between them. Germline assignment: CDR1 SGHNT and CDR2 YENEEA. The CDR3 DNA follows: TGTGCCAGCAGCCCGAGAGGGAGAGAGACCCAGTACTTC. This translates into CASSPRGRETQYF.

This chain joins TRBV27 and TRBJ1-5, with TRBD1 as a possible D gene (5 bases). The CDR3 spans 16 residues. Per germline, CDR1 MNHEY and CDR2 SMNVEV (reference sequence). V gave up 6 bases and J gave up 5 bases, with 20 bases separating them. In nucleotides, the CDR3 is TGTGCCAGCAGAAACCTGCAGGGATCCCGATATCAGCCCCAGCATTTT. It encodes CASRNLQGSRYQPQHF.

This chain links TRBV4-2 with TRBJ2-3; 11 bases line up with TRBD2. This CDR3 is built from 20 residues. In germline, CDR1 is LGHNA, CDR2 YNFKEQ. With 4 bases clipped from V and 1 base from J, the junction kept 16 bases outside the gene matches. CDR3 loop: CASSRRLGLAGVPRTDTQYF. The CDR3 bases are TGTGCCAGCAGCCGGAGGCTCGGACTAGCGGGCGTTCCACGCACAGATACGCAGTATTTT.

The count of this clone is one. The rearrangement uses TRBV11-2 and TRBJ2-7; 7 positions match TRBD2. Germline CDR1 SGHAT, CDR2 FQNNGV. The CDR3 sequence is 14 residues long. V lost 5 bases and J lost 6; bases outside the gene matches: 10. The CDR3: CASSRGWREPEQYF. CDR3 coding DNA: TGTGCCAGCAGCCGAGGGTGGCGGGAGCCCGAGCAGTACTTC.

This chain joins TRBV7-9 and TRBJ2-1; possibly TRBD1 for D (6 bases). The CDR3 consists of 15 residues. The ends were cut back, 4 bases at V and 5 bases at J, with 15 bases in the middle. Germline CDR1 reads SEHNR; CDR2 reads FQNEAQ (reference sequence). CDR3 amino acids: CASSSTGSFDNEQFF. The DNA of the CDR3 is TGTGCCAGCAGCTCCACAGGGAGTTTCGACAATGAGCAGTTCTTC.

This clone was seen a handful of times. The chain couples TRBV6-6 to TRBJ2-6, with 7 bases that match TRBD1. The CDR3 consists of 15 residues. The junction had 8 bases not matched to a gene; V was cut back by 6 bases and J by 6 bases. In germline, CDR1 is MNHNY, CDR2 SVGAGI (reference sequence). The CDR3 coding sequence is TGTGCCAGCAGCGAGCGACAGGGCCCGGCCAACGTCCTGACTTTC. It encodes CASSERQGPANVLTF.

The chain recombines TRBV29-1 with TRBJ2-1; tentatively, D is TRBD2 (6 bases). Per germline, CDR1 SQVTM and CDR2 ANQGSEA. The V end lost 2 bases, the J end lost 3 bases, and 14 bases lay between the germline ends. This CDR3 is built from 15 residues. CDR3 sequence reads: CSVEIPLALYNEQFF. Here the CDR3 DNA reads TGCAGCGTTGAAATCCCACTAGCCCTCTACAATGAGCAGTTCTTC.

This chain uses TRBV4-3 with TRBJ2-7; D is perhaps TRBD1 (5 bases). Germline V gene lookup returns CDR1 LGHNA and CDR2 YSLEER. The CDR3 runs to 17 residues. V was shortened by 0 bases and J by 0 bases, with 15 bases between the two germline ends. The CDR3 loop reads CASSQEESRVSSYEQYF. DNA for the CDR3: TGCGCCAGCAGCCAAGAAGAGAGCAGGGTGAGCTCCTACGAGCAGTACTTC.

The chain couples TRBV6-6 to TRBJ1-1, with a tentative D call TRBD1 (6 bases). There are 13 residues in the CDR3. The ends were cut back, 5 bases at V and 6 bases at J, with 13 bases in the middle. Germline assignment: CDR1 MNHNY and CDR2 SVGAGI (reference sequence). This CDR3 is CASSPDRCAEAFF. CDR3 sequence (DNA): TGTGCCAGCAGTCCAGACAGGTGCGCTGAAGCTTTCTTT.

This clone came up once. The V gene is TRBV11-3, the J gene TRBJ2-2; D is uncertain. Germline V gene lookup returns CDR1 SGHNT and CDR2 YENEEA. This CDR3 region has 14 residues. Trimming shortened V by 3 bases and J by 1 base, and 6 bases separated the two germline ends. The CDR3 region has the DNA TGTGCCAGCAGCTTTAGCATGAACACCGGGGAGCTGTTTTTT. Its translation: CASSFSMNTGELFF.

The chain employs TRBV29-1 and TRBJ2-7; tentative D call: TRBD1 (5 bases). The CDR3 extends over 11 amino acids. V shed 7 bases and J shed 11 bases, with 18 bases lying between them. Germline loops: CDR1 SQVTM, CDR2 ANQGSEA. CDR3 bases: TGCAGCGCCAGGCCGCAGGGTGTTGAGTACTTC. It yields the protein CSARPQGVEYF.

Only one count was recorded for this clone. For the CDR3, the DNA is TGCGCCAGCAGCCAAGACCGACTAGCGGGAGAGACAGAGACCCAGTACTTC. This encodes CASSQDRLAGETETQYF. The chain uses TRBV4-1 and TRBJ2-5; 12 positions agree with TRBD2. V shed 0 bases and J 4 bases; nucleotides not matched to a gene: 6. The CDR3 length is 17 residues. CDR1 is MGHRA, CDR2 YSYEKL, per germline.

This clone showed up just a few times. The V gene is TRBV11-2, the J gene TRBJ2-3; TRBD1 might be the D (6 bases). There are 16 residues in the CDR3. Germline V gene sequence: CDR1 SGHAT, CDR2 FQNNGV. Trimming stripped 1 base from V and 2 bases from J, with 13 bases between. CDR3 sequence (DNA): TGTGCCAGCAGCTTAGGGGTCGGACAGAACACAGATACGCAGTATTTT. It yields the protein CASSLGVGQNTDTQYF.

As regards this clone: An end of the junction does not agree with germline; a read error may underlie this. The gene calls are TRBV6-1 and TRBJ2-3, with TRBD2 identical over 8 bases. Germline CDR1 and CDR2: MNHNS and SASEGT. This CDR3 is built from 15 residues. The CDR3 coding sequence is TGTGCCAGCAGTGAAGCGTCCGACGGGAGGGCCCTCCGGGATTTT. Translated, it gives CASSEASDGRALRDF.

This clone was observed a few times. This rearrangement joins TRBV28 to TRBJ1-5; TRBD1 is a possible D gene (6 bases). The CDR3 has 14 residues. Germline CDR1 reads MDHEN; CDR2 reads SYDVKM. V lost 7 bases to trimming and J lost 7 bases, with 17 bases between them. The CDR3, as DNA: TGTGCCAGCACCCCCCGGGGGGGCTGGCAGCCCCAGCATTTT. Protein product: CASTPRGGWQPQHF.

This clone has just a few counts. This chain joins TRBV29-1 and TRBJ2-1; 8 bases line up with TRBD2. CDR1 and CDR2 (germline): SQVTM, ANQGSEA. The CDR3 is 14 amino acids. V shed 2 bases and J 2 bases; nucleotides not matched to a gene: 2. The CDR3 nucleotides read TGCAGCGTTGAACTAGCGGGTACCTACAATGAGCAGTTCTTC. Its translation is CSVELAGTYNEQFF.

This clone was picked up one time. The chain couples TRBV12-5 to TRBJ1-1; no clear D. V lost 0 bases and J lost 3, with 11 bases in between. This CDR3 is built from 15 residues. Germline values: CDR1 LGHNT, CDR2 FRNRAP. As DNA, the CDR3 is TGTGCTAGTGGTTTGGTGCCCGAGGGCCACACTGAAGCTTTCTTT. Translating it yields CASGLVPEGHTEAFF.

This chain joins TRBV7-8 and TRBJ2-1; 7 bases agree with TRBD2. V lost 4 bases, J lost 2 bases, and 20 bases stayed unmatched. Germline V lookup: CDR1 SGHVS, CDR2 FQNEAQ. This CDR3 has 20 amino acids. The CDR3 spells CASSSTFALSPGGTYNEQFF. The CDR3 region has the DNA TGTGCCAGCAGCTCCACATTCGCCCTAAGCCCGGGAGGTACCTACAATGAGCAGTTCTTC. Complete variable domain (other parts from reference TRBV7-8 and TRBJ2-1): GAGVSQSPRYKVAKRGQDVALRCDPISGHVSLFWYQQALGQGPEFLTYFQNEAQLDKSGLPSDRFFAERPEGSVSTLKIQRTQQEDSAVYLCASSSTFALSPGGTYNEQFFGPGTRLTVL.